This T cell receptor (beta chain) is drawn from a study of cytomegalovirus exposure and HLA in healthy donors. Assay: immunoSEQ multiplex PCR; the TCRdb copy retains only in-frame clones and omits some. The sample has approximately 300,000 clones, roughly 85% seen once. The sample consisted of PBMCs. This receptor was taken from a woman aged 18-29 years in good health and CMV-seronegative.

In DNA form, the CDR3 reads TGTGCCAGCAGCGTAGGGCTAGCGGGAGGGCCCGGGCCTAATGAGCAGTTCTTC. Protein product: CASSVGLAGGPGPNEQFF. The chain recombines TRBV9 with TRBJ2-1; TRBD2 matches 12 bases. The CDR3 has 18 residues. After removal of 0 bases from V and 7 bases from J, the junction contained 11 bases not matched to a gene. Germline CDR1 is SGDLS and CDR2 is YYNGEE.